Described below is a single T cell receptor (beta chain) sequence and its context. Its antigen is undetermined. The CDR3 sequence is 14 residues long. V was clipped by 5 bases and J by 5 bases, with 12 bases between them. The germline V gene encodes CDR1 ENHRY and CDR2 SYGVKD. The data originate from a study of PD-L1 blockade in urothelial cancer. Overall study context: In the patient group, about 85% of the roughly 29 were males with bladder-origin urothelial cancer. A median of roughly 150,000 T cells was found in the blood samples.

Time point reported: pretreatment peripheral blood. Synthetic spike-ins, TCR analog templates, were added into each PCR. Clones were sequenced by immunoSEQ multiplex PCR, and TCRdb holds only the in-frame ones, with some missing. Of some 43,000 clones in the sample, around 84% were seen once. Study-wide results and caveats: Below-median pretreatment blood TCR clonality was a predictor of better survival.

The chain employs TRBV10-3 and TRBJ2-2, with a weak D call TRBD2 (6 bases). The sample was PBMCs, taken around atezolizumab (anti-PD-L1) treatment. The receptor comes from a man aged 55 to 70 with urothelial cancer. CDR3 region: CAISHGGGTGELFF. The CDR3 bases are TGTGCCATCAGTCACGGGGGAGGTACCGGGGAGCTGTTTTTT.